This is a list of T cell receptor beta chains from one sample in a study of regulatory T cells in long-lasting Graves disease. TCRdb passed the multiplex PCR reads through MiXCR, listing each CDR3 protein once. This sample has fewer than 550,000 distinct CDR3 sequences, with around a fifth found just once. The specimen was peripheral blood mononuclear cells (PBMCs), collected when the disease was refractory, from a patient treated with antithyroid drugs. The receptors originated from a female donor with Graves disease. The CDR3 runs from the conserved cysteine through the conserved F or W. The order of the fields is J gene, clone size, D gene, V gene, CDR3 DNA, CDR3 protein. D genes are given only for firm matches. The listing skips clone size in some rows; elsewhere it reads once, few, many or a size class.

>TRBJ1-4|many|.|TRBV6-1
TGTGCCAGCAGTGAAGAAGGGAACAGGGTGGAAAAACTGTTTTTT
CASSEEGNRVEKLFF
>TRBJ2-7|few|.|TRBV7-8
TGTGCCAGCAGCTTAAAGGGATCCACGGCCTACGAGCAGTACTTC
CASSLKGSTAYEQYF
>TRBJ1-5|many|.|TRBV12-3/TRBV12-4
TGTGCCAGCAGAGTTGGTCAAACAGATAGCAATCAGCCCCAGCATTTT
CASRVGQTDSNQPQHF
>TRBJ2-1|.|TRBD2|TRBV12-5
TGTGCTAGTGGCTCCCCGGGACTAGCGGGGTACAATGAGCAGTTCTTC
CASGSPGLAGYNEQFF
>TRBJ2-7|many|TRBD1|TRBV6-1
TGTGCCAGTTCGAACAGGGGCGACTACGAGCAGTACTTC
CASSNRGDYEQYF
>TRBJ2-2|.|.|TRBV12-3/TRBV12-4
TGTGCCAGCAGCCGAATCACCGGGGAGCTGTTTTTT
CASSRITGELFF
>TRBJ2-2|.|.|TRBV5-6
TGTGCCAGCAGCGCGACCCCAGGATTGAACACCGGGGAGCTGTTTTTT
CASSATPGLNTGELFF
>TRBJ1-4|many|.|TRBV7-2
TGTGCCAGCAGCCCCCTGTGGGGGACAATTAATGAAAAACTGTTTTTT
CASSPLWGTINEKLFF
>TRBJ2-7|few|.|TRBV28
TGTGCCAGCAGTACAACAAGCTACGAGCAGTACTTC
CASSTTSYEQYF
>TRBJ2-7|.|.|TRBV11-3
TGTGCCAGCAGCTTAGATGCCGCCTCCTACGAGCAGTACTTC
CASSLDAASYEQYF
>TRBJ1-4|many|.|TRBV20-1
TGCAGTGCTAGAGTCAGCACAGCGAATGAAAAACTGTTTTTT
CSARVSTANEKLFF
>TRBJ1-5|few|.|TRBV20-1
TGCAGTGCTAGAGGTCCGGCCTTTGAGCAGCCCCAGCATTTT
CSARGPAFEQPQHF
>TRBJ1-6|many|.|TRBV3-1
TGTGCCAGCAGCCAAGAGGGGACACTTCTCCACTTT
CASSQEGTLLHF
>TRBJ2-5|few|.|TRBV28
TGTGCCAGCAGAATGTACTGGCAAGAGACCCAGTACTTC
CASRMYWQETQYF
>TRBJ2-7|many|.|TRBV27
TGTGCCAGCAGTTTGTCACAGCCCGCCTACGAGCAGTACTTC
CASSLSQPAYEQYF
>TRBJ1-1|.|.|TRBV29-1
TGCAGCGTTGTGAGGCCAGATGAAGCTTTCTTT
CSVVRPDEAFF
>TRBJ1-4|many|.|TRBV28
TGTGCCAGCAGTTTACCGGGCACAAATGAAAAACTGTTTTTT
CASSLPGTNEKLFF
>TRBJ1-5|.|TRBD1|TRBV9
TGTGCCAGCAGCCCGGGACAGCTTAATCAGCCCCAGCATTTT
CASSPGQLNQPQHF
>TRBJ1-5|many|.|TRBV6-1
TGTGCCAGCAGACAGAGGTGGAATCAGCCCCAGCATTTT
CASRQRWNQPQHF
>TRBJ2-7|many|TRBD2|TRBV6-2/TRBV6-3
TGTGCCAGCAGTTACGGGACTAGCGGGAGCCCCTATTACTACGAGCAGTACTTC
CASSYGTSGSPYYYEQYF
>TRBJ2-7|few|TRBD2|TRBV7-2
TGTGCCAGCAGCCCAGTTGGGGGGGGCTCCTACGAGCAGTACTTC
CASSPVGGGSYEQYF
>TRBJ2-7|many|.|TRBV6-2/TRBV6-3
TGTGCCAGCAGTTACTCGGAGACTCGATTCTACGAGCAGTACTTC
CASSYSETRFYEQYF
>TRBJ2-7|.|.|TRBV28
TGTGCCAGCACCCCCCAGAGTGGTTACTACGAGCAGTACTTC
CASTPQSGYYEQYF
>TRBJ1-5|few|.|TRBV28
TGTGCCAGCAGTTTCCTCTTTAATCAGCCCCAGCATTTT
CASSFLFNQPQHF
>TRBJ1-1|many|.|TRBV20-1
TGCAGTGCTAAGGAGACAGGCTACACTGAAGCTTTCTTT
CSAKETGYTEAFF
>TRBJ1-1|many|.|TRBV18
TGTGCCAGCTCACCAAGCGGACAGATCTTGGCTTTCTTT
CASSPSGQILAFF